The T cell receptor (beta chain) under discussion was sequenced for a study of blood T cell repertoires in COVID-19. V was shortened by 3 bases and J by 8 bases, with 17 bases between the two germline ends. The CDR3 covers 16 residues. Germline CDR1 reads MNHNS; CDR2 reads SASEGT. The protocol was immunoSEQ multiplex PCR, while the TCRdb copy is restricted to in-frame clones and leaves out a portion. In the table there are some 160,000 clones, 80% to 90% of which are singletons. The clonotype was recovered from a woman in her 50s who had recovered from COVID-19. Specimen: PBMCs or T cells enriched from blood (not recorded which). The V and J genes are TRBV6-1 and TRBJ1-6; D may be TRBD1 (6 bases). This CDR3 is CASSDRPGTRDSPLHF. The CDR3 nucleotides read TGTGCCAGCAGTGACCGCCCCGGGACACGGGATTCACCCCTCCACTTT.